What follows is one T cell receptor beta chain and its context. This clonotype came up a few times. No antigen is known for it. No per-base quality is available; no much larger clone lies one base away. Data came from an Illumina HiSeq 1500. TCRdb passed the public sequencing reads through fastp at Q25 and MiXCR, retaining productive beta sequences. Rows matching on CDR3 protein sequence are summarized as one entry with the most common DNA and genes. Across this sample there are some 300,000 distinct CDR3 sequences, with around 9.6% seen only once. The ten largest clones take up approximately 2.3% of the sample. These data belong to a study of T cell repertoires in cytomegalovirus infection (dated 2019 in TCRdb). In the study overall: The HLA type of each donor mattered for the analysis, because public TCR beta signatures pointed to carriage of CMV infection along with the matching HLA type. Study-wide conclusions, independent of this receptor: The ex vivo response was dominated by HLA-C-restricted CMV-specific TCR beta clonotypes, and the single most frequent clonotype in two of eight donors was supplied by these HLA-C-restricted clonotypes. Carriers of CMV infection plus the relevant HLA type were discriminated by the cumulative frequency of public TCR beta family members in the study cohort and in an independent approximately 350-donor cohort.

Its CDR3 holds 14 amino acids, cysteine through phenylalanine. Solely the CDR3 DNA is kept, with 42 bases framed from the first base. Per the germline V gene, MGHRA is the CDR1 and YSYEKL is the CDR2. Trimming takes 0 bases from V and 5 bases from J, and the germline ends sit 7 bases apart. The clonotype comes from a human donor in good health (CMV status not recorded). Some clones in this sample may be carry-over from other donors' samples. Sequenced: PBMCs. The sequence links TRBV4-1 to TRBJ2-2; the D gene cannot be named for sure. The CDR3 region: CASSQDLETGELFF. The bases read TGCGCCAGCAGCCAAGATCTCGAGACCGGGGAGCTGTTTTTT.